One and the same sample provided the 6 T cell receptor beta chains below, sequenced in a study of CD8+CD57+ T cells in acquired aplastic anemia. Investigators profiled TCR beta VDJ and CDR3 from genomic DNA template. Each CDR3 protein is one row after TCRdb ran MiXCR on the reads. The sample consists of 150,000 to 200,000 distinct CDR3 sequences, under 55% of them appearing once. The sample was sorted CD4+, CD8+, or CD8+CD57+ T cells (not recorded which) from PBMCs. The receptor set was obtained from a human donor in good health.

This chain joins TRBV11-1 and TRBJ2-3; 7 nucleotides match TRBD2. The CDR3 sequence is 16 residues long. Germline lookup yields CDR1 SGHAT and CDR2 FQDESV (reference sequence). V lost 1 base and J lost 8; bases outside the gene matches: 12. The CDR3 loop reads CASSLGTRGPKGTQYF. In DNA form, the CDR3 reads TGTGCCAGCAGCTTAGGGACTAGAGGGCCGAAGGGTACGCAGTATTTT.

V gene TRBV6-1 combines with J gene TRBJ1-3, with D possibly being TRBD1 (6 bases). Per germline, CDR1 MNHNS and CDR2 SASEGT. There are 16 residues in the CDR3. Trimming left V 3 bases short and J 0 bases short, with 12 bases between. The CDR3, as DNA: TGTGCCAGCAGTGATGGGGGGGGCCTCTCTGGAAACACCATATATTTT. Protein product: CASSDGGGLSGNTIYF.

This clonotype was found many times. The chain uses TRBV11-2 and TRBJ2-7; perhaps TRBD2 as D (6 bases). V was trimmed by 6 bases and J by 0 bases, leaving 21 bases between them. CDR3 size: 17 residues. Germline values: CDR1 SGHAT, CDR2 FQNNGV. The CDR3 DNA follows: TGTGCCAGCAGACGGACCCCTGGGGGGACCAGCTCCTACGAGCAGTACTTC. The encoded protein is CASRRTPGGTSSYEQYF. Variable domain in full (rest from reference TRBV11-2 and TRBJ2-7): EAGVAQSPRYKIIEKRQSVAFWCNPISGHATLYWYQQILGQGPKLLIQFQNNGVVDDSQLPKDRFSAERLKGVDSTLKIQPAKLEDSAVYLCASRRTPGGTSSYEQYFGPGTRLTVT.

V is TRBV29-1 and J is TRBJ1-1; D is ambiguous. Germline V gives CDR1 SQVTM, CDR2 ANQGSEA. V was trimmed by 4 bases and J by 5 bases, leaving 14 bases between them. The CDR3 runs to 13 residues. CDR3 loop: CSVGVAGGTEAFF. The CDR3, as DNA: TGCAGCGTTGGAGTGGCAGGTGGGACTGAAGCTTTCTTT.

This clonotype was seen ten or more times. CDR3 sequence: CASSPLGPRTDTQYF. CDR3 DNA sequence: TGCGCCAGCAGCCCCCTCGGACCTCGCACAGATACGCAGTATTTT. The J gene is TRBJ2-3, the V gene TRBV5-1; D uncertain. This CDR3 spans 15 amino acids. Trimming stripped 4 bases from V and 1 base from J, with 13 bases between. Germline CDR1 is SGHRS and CDR2 is YFSETQ.

This clonotype was seen only once. The rearrangement joins TRBV10-3 to TRBJ2-1; 7 bases are shared with TRBD2. J gave up 1 base and V 2 bases, and 5 bases lay outside the gene matches. The CDR3 runs to 16 residues. From germline, CDR1 is ENHRY and CDR2 SYGVKD. The CDR3, as DNA: TGTGCCATCAGTGAGCCGGGAGGTGGATCCTACAATGAGCAGTTCTTC. Translating it yields CAISEPGGGSYNEQFF.